A selection of T cell receptor beta chains follows, all from one sample in a study of glioma-infiltrating T cells after dendritic cell vaccination. Sequencing was performed with immunoSEQ multiplex PCR; in TCRdb, only in-frame clones are kept and a portion is missing. Counted here are 85,000 to 110,000 clones, roughly 80% occurring once; the ten biggest clones make up roughly 12%. The sequencing used blood, collected before dendritic cell vaccination. The receptors originated from a human donor with glioblastoma. The conserved cysteine and the conserved F or W are not part of the CDR3 here.

TRBJ1-2,TRBV25-1,ASSEFVVGGRYGYT
TRBJ2-6,TRBV10-3,AAGQGQDGANVLT
TRBJ2-3,TRBV6-5,ASSYGANTDTQY
TRBJ2-3,TRBV28,AGNSGGATDTQY
TRBJ2-7,TRBV6-1,ASSEARAYEQY
TRBJ2-5,TRBV9,ASSVTGGRETQY
TRBJ2-3,TRBV5-1,ASSFTGTGGTDTQY
TRBJ2-1,TRBV19,ASSMDQTSGGSGEQF
TRBJ2-5,TRBV7-2,ASSRQGYRETQY
.,TRBV5-1,ASSLEPGSSYEQY
TRBJ1-1,TRBV18,ASSPRTWLNTEAF
TRBJ1-4,TRBV7-9,ASSLDTAGNEKLF
TRBJ2-3,TRBV6-4,ASSTGGTDTQY
TRBJ1-2,TRBV5-8,ASSFFRGQTIYYGYT
TRBJ2-5,TRBV5-1,ASSTRQGKGETQY
TRBJ2-3,TRBV19,ASSQARTRASTDTQY
TRBJ2-1,TRBV6-4,ASSPLRGGAAEQF
TRBJ2-7,TRBV11-2,ASSRGGHSYEQY
TRBJ2-3,TRBV7-8,ANSAGATDTQY
TRBJ1-1,TRBV6-5,ASSYGDNSNTEAF
TRBJ1-4,TRBV30,AWSVPDSLNEKLF
TRBJ1-1,TRBV6-5,ASSIMSRTEAF
TRBJ2-7,TRBV6-5,ASGHPPGQSYEQY
TRBJ1-2,TRBV29-1,SVYEGANYGYT
TRBJ2-7,TRBV6-5,ASSIGGVGYEQY
TRBJ2-7,TRBV2,ASPPGQGLHEQY
TRBJ2-5,TRBV11-3,ASSPSESVY
TRBJ2-2,TRBV5-1,ASSPAGHTGELF
TRBJ2-7,TRBV6-6,ASSSPDRESEQY
TRBJ1-2,TRBV2,ASSAGQDGYT
TRBJ1-5,TRBV19,ASSIFAADPFNQPQH
TRBJ1-1,TRBV4-1,ASSPGQGMITEAF
TRBJ1-4,TRBV6-1,ASRRAGGVGEKLF
TRBJ2-1,TRBV5-6,ASSFGLADSYNEQF
TRBJ1-6,TRBV4-1,ASSHAQGAGNSPLH
TRBJ2-1,TRBV7-2,ASSSNGGYDNEQF
TRBJ2-3,TRBV19,ASSIGKGVGTDTQY
TRBJ1-5,TRBV4-1,ASSRPGQGNQPQH
TRBJ2-1,TRBV7-2,ASSLVATYNEQF
TRBJ1-2,TRBV5-1,ASSLWTANYGYT
TRBJ1-5,TRBV7-2,ASSLDGQGYNQPQH
TRBJ1-2,TRBV19,ASSIATEYYGYT